Presented here are 17 T cell receptor beta chains from one specimen sequenced in a study of cytomegalovirus exposure and HLA in healthy donors. Primers for the PCR totalled 60 Vbeta and 13 Jbeta. TCRdb's table, derived via immunoSEQ multiplex PCR, lists solely in-frame clones and lacks some. Among roughly 100,000 clones listed, 71% were seen once. Source material: PBMCs. These TCRs come from a female donor in good health and CMV-seronegative.

CDR3 sequence reads: CASSLAGLAGSNEQFF. Written as DNA, the CDR3 is TGTGCCAGCAGCTTAGCGGGACTAGCGGGAAGTAATGAGCAGTTCTTC. The chain recombines TRBV7-2 with TRBJ2-1; 13 nucleotides line up with TRBD2. The length of the CDR3 is 16 residues. V lost 0 bases, J lost 7 bases, and 3 bases stayed unmatched. The germline CDR1 and CDR2 sequences are SGHTA and FQGNSA.

This chain joins TRBV7-3 and TRBJ2-1, with 7 bases aligning to TRBD2. J gave up 8 bases and V 5 bases, and 9 bases lay outside the gene matches. The CDR3 totals 14 residues. The germline V gene has CDR1 SGHTA and CDR2 FQGTGA. CDR3: CASSPRGGSYEQFF. CDR3 DNA sequence: TGTGCCAGCAGCCCTCGGGGCGGGAGCTATGAGCAGTTCTTC.

The rearrangement links TRBV15 to TRBJ2-5; 11 nucleotides agree with TRBD1. The CDR3 has 15 amino acids. Germline loops: CDR1 LNHNV, CDR2 YYDKDF (reference sequence). The junction had 5 bases not matched to a gene; V was cut back by 4 bases and J by 4 bases. CDR3 sequence reads: CATSMDRGPLETQYF. CDR3 bases: TGTGCCACCAGCATGGACAGGGGGCCCCTAGAGACCCAGTACTTC.

This sequence joins TRBV27 and TRBJ2-5; no firm D call. The CDR3 length is 11 residues. Germline V lookup: CDR1 MNHEY, CDR2 SMNVEV (reference sequence). The V end lost 6 bases, the J end lost 5 bases, and 7 bases lay between the germline ends. CDR3 residues: CASRKRETQYF. For the CDR3, the DNA is TGTGCCAGCAGAAAGCGCGAGACCCAGTACTTC.

This sequence joins TRBV23-1 and TRBJ2-5; 7 bases are shared with TRBD1. TRBV23-1 belongs to the ORF category, with a function that is uncertain. This CDR3 has 15 amino acids. Losses at the gene ends were 5 bases for V and 4 bases for J; bases not matched to a gene: 10. The CDR3 bases are TGCGCCAGCAGTTTCCAAGGGGGCGCGGGAGAGACCCAGTACTTC. This encodes CASSFQGGAGETQYF.

By frequency in the sample, this clone is medium-sized (0.01 to 0.1%). This sequence joins TRBV5-5 and TRBJ2-1, with TRBD2 as a possible D gene (5 bases). Per germline, CDR1 SGHKS and CDR2 YYEKEE (reference sequence). The CDR3 has 10 amino acids. Trimming pared 10 bases from V and 7 bases from J, leaving 9 bases between. The CDR3 DNA reads TGTGCCGCGGGCAGGAATGAGCAGTTCTTC. Translating it yields CAAGRNEQFF. The full variable domain, completed using reference TRBV5-5 and TRBJ2-1, is DAGVTQSPTHLIKTRGQQVTLRCSPISGHKSVSWYQQVLGQGPQFIFQYYEKEERGRGNFPDRFSARQFPNYSSELNVNALLLGDSALYLCAAGRNEQFFGPGTRLTVL.

V usage is TRBV9 and J usage is TRBJ2-6; 9 bases fit TRBD1. The CDR3 has 20 residues. V gave up 3 bases and J gave up 1 base; unmatched junction bases: 14. Germline loops: CDR1 SGDLS, CDR2 YYNGEE. CDR3 DNA sequence: TGTGCCAGCAGCGACCGGGCCCCCGGGACAGGGCTTTCTGGGGCCAACGTCCTGACTTTC. Protein product: CASSDRAPGTGLSGANVLTF.

V usage is TRBV7-2 and J usage is TRBJ2-3; the D gene is possibly TRBD2 (7 bases). The CDR3 runs to 16 residues. The germline gives CDR1 SGHTA, CDR2 FQGNSA. Trimming shortened V by 5 bases and J by 5 bases, and 20 bases separated the two germline ends. The CDR3 protein is CASSQGIAGALDTQYF. CDR3 sequence (DNA): TGTGCCAGCAGCCAAGGTATCGCGGGGGCCCTAGATACGCAGTATTTT. Full variable domain (missing parts from reference TRBV7-2 and TRBJ2-3): GAGVSQSPSNKVTEKGKDVELRCDPISGHTALYWYRQSLGQGLEFLIYFQGNSAPDKSGLPSDRFSAERTGGSVSTLTIQRTQQEDSAVYLCASSQGIAGALDTQYFGPGTRLTVL.

This chain connects TRBV9 to TRBJ2-4; 7 nucleotides line up with TRBD2. The trim removed 4 bases at V and 3 bases at J, leaving 13 bases unmatched. CDR3 size: 17 residues. The germline V gene encodes CDR1 SGDLS and CDR2 YYNGEE. CDR3 DNA sequence: TGTGCCAGCAGCTCCCCAAGGGCGGGAGCGGTCAAAAACATTCAGTACTTC. Protein product: CASSSPRAGAVKNIQYF.

The genes are TRBV27 and TRBJ1-5; a possible D gene is TRBD1 (5 bases). V lost 3 bases and J 3 bases, leaving 12 bases between the germline ends. In germline, CDR1 is MNHEY, CDR2 SMNVEV (reference sequence). The length of the CDR3 is 15 residues. The CDR3 DNA is TGTGCCAGCAGTTTCTACCTCAGGGACAATCAGCCCCAGCATTTT. This translates into CASSFYLRDNQPQHF.

The V and J genes are TRBV30 and TRBJ2-1, with D perhaps TRBD1 (7 bases). CDR3 size: 16 residues. The V gene lost 4 bases and the J gene lost 6 bases, with 22 bases spanning the gap. The germline V gene encodes CDR1 GTSNPN and CDR2 SVGIG (reference sequence). The CDR3: CAWNRGEGGIVNEQFF. The CDR3 DNA is TGTGCCTGGAACAGGGGAGAGGGGGGCATCGTCAATGAGCAGTTCTTC. Full variable domain (remainder filled in from reference TRBV30 and TRBJ2-1): SQTIHQWPATLVQPVGSPLSLECTVEGTSNPNLYWYRQAAGRGLQLLFYSVGIGQISSEVPQNLSASRPQDRQFILSSKKLLLSDSGFYLCAWNRGEGGIVNEQFFGPGTRLTVL.

This clone has just a few counts. The genes are TRBV6-6 and TRBJ1-2; D not certain. V gave up 0 bases and J gave up 0 bases, with 2 bases separating them. This CDR3 spans 13 amino acids. The germline V gene encodes CDR1 MNHNY and CDR2 SVGAGI (reference sequence). DNA for the CDR3: TGTGCCAGCAGTTACTCCACTAACTATGGCTACACCTTC. Protein: CASSYSTNYGYTF.

The chain has TRBV11-2 and TRBJ1-4, with 11 bases lining up with TRBD1. V dropped 0 bases and J dropped 10; count of bases not matched to a gene: 7. Germline assignment: CDR1 SGHAT and CDR2 FQNNGV. This CDR3 comprises 16 residues. CDR3: CASSLDPGQGGGKLFF. The CDR3 bases are TGTGCCAGCAGCTTAGACCCGGGACAGGGGGGAGGAAAACTGTTTTTT.

The chain has TRBV28 and TRBJ2-7; possibly TRBD2 for D (6 bases). V lost 5 bases, J lost 2 bases, and 10 bases lay in between. This CDR3 spans 13 amino acids. The germline V gene encodes CDR1 MDHEN and CDR2 SYDVKM. CDR3 nucleotide sequence: TGTGCCAGCAGTGTGACGGGAGCCTACGAGCAGTACTTC. This sequence encodes CASSVTGAYEQYF.

This chain joins TRBV19 and TRBJ2-1; D ambiguous. CDR1 is LNHDA and CDR2 is SQIVND in the germline V gene (reference sequence). The CDR3 runs 13 residues. Trimming took off 7 bases at V and 0 bases at J, with 7 bases between the two ends. In DNA, the CDR3 is TGTGCCAGTATGGCTAGCTCCTACAATGAGCAGTTCTTC. Amino acids: CASMASSYNEQFF.

The chain carries TRBV28 and TRBJ2-3; 7 bases map to TRBD2. The junction had 8 bases not matched to a gene; V was cut back by 1 base and J by 4 bases. Germline V CDR1 and CDR2: MDHEN, SYDVKM. The CDR3 covers 16 residues. The CDR3 protein is CASSLLAGVVADTQYF. The CDR3 bases are TGTGCCAGCAGTTTATTGGCGGGAGTAGTCGCAGATACGCAGTATTTT.

The chain recombines TRBV9 with TRBJ2-3; D is possibly TRBD2 (6 bases). Germline V CDR1 and CDR2: SGDLS, YYNGEE. V was clipped by 2 bases and J by 3 bases, with 13 bases between them. The CDR3 consists of 15 residues. CDR3 region: CASSVIPGATDTQYF. CDR3 coding DNA: TGTGCCAGCAGCGTGATCCCGGGAGCAACAGATACGCAGTATTTT.